Following are 10 T cell receptor beta chains from one sample sequenced in a study of Ad26.COV2.S vaccination and SARS-CoV-2 variants. Sample treatment: about 20 received Ad26.COV2.S at low or high dose, single or two shots; a few received placebo; per-sample allocation not given. Sampling was performed 63 days after the first vaccine or placebo injection. Libraries were prepared by immunoSEQ multiplex PCR; TCRdb keeps only in-frame clonotypes and omits some of them. The sample yields roughly 270,000 clones, roughly 86% seen once. Source: peripheral blood, taken in a trial of Ad26.COV2.S vaccine versus placebo. These receptors all stem from a person between 18 and 65 years old who received the Ad26.COV2.S COVID-19 vaccine or a placebo.

V is TRBV6-6 and J is TRBJ1-5; D gene ambiguous. Germline loops: CDR1 MNHNY, CDR2 SVGAGI (reference sequence). V was trimmed by 8 bases and J by 5 bases, leaving 13 bases between them. The CDR3 totals 13 residues. The CDR3 loop reads CASGPLTHQPQHF. The CDR3, as DNA: TGTGCCAGCGGACCCTTGACACATCAGCCCCAGCATTTT.

The chain has TRBV3-1 (or the pseudogene TRBV3-2) and TRBJ2-1; TRBD2 matches at 10 bases. Trimming cost V 7 bases and J 2 bases; bases outside gene matches: 5. Germline V lookup: CDR1 LGHDT, CDR2 YNNKEL (reference sequence). The length of the CDR3 is 15 residues. The CDR3, as DNA: TGTGCCAGCACCCGTGGACTAGCGGCCTACAATGAGCAGTTCTTC. Residues: CASTRGLAAYNEQFF.

This sequence joins TRBV7-2 and TRBJ1-1, with TRBD1 identical over 8 bases. CDR3 size: 14 residues. Germline V CDR1 and CDR2: SGHTA, FQGNSA. V lost 3 bases and J lost 7; bases outside the gene matches: 7. CDR3 coding DNA: TGTGCCAGCAGCTTCGATATCGGGACAGGTGAAGCTTTCTTT. It yields the protein CASSFDIGTGEAFF. Together with reference TRBV7-2 and TRBJ1-1, the CDR3 gives the full variable domain: GAGVSQSPSNKVTEKGKDVELRCDPISGHTALYWYRQSLGQGLEFLIYFQGNSAPDKSGLPSDRFSAERTGGSVSTLTIQRTQQEDSAVYLCASSFDIGTGEAFFGQGTRLTVV.

The genes are TRBV11-3 and TRBJ2-2; TRBD1 or TRBD2 may be the D gene (5 bases each). V was cut by 3 bases and J by 3 bases, with 14 bases left in between. The CDR3 contains 16 residues. Germline CDR1 SGHNT, CDR2 YENEEA. The CDR3 spells CASSFGNLGDTGELFF. As DNA, the CDR3 is TGTGCCAGCAGCTTTGGGAATCTGGGGGACACCGGGGAGCTGTTTTTT.

The chain links TRBV5-4 to TRBJ2-6; D not resolved. Trimming shortened V by 1 base and J by 5 bases, and 16 bases separated the two germline ends. This CDR3 has 17 residues. Germline CDR1 reads SGHNT; CDR2 reads YYREEE (reference sequence). CDR3 sequence: CASSLTTVGERANVLTF. The CDR3 nucleotides read TGTGCCAGCAGCTTGACGACGGTTGGTGAAAGGGCCAACGTCCTGACTTTC.

This chain joins TRBV28 and TRBJ2-7; 7 nucleotides line up with TRBD1. J lost 3 bases, V lost 10 bases, and 6 bases had no gene match. CDR3 size: 12 residues. The germline CDR1 and CDR2 sequences are MDHEN and SYDVKM. In DNA, the CDR3 is TGTGCCACCTCGGGACAGATCTACGAGCAGTACTTC. This codes for CATSGQIYEQYF. The full variable domain, completed using reference TRBV28 and TRBJ2-7, is DVKVTQSSRYLVKRTGEKVFLECVQDMDHENMFWYRQDPGLGLRLIYFSYDVKMKEKGDIPEGYSVSREKKERFSLILESASTNQTSMYLCATSGQIYEQYFGPGTRLTVT.

This clone appeared once. The chain couples TRBV11-2 to TRBJ2-7; D might be TRBD1 (6 bases). Trimming shortened V by 1 base and J by 0 bases, and 13 bases separated the two germline ends. Germline CDR1 and CDR2: SGHAT and FQNNGV. CDR3 size: 16 residues. The CDR3 loop reads CASSLGPRDNSYEQYF. DNA of the CDR3: TGTGCCAGCAGCTTAGGGCCCCGGGACAACTCCTACGAGCAGTACTTC. Combining the CDR3 with reference TRBV11-2 and TRBJ2-7 gives the whole variable domain EAGVAQSPRYKIIEKRQSVAFWCNPISGHATLYWYQQILGQGPKLLIQFQNNGVVDDSQLPKDRFSAERLKGVDSTLKIQPAKLEDSAVYLCASSLGPRDNSYEQYFGPGTRLTVT.

The chain combines TRBV6-1 with TRBJ1-2; D possibly corresponds to TRBD1 (5 bases). Trimming pared 1 base from V and 7 bases from J, leaving 13 bases between. The CDR3 sequence is 14 residues long. Germline V gene sequence: CDR1 MNHNS, CDR2 SASEGT. The DNA of the CDR3 is TGTGCCAGCAGTGAAGGGTCCCTGGGGGGTGGCTACACCTTC. Its protein product is CASSEGSLGGGYTF.

This clone was recorded a few times. CDR3: CASSPRDRGGKLFF. CDR3 DNA sequence: TGTGCCAGCAGCCCCCGGGACAGAGGTGGAAAACTGTTTTTT. This rearrangement joins TRBV3-1 (or the pseudogene TRBV3-2) to TRBJ1-4; 7 bases are shared with TRBD1. The CDR3 consists of 14 residues. Germline CDR1 is LGHDT and CDR2 is YNNKEL (reference sequence). The V segment lost 4 bases and the J segment 10 bases; nucleotides outside the gene matches: 9.

This rearrangement joins TRBV5-6 to TRBJ2-5; D uncertain. V was pared by 4 bases and J by 2 bases, with 12 bases between. The CDR3 consists of 14 residues. Looked up from germline, CDR1 is SGHDT and CDR2 is YYEEEE. The CDR3 DNA reads as TGTGCCAGCAGCGCCCTGACTGTACAAGAGACCCAGTACTTC. Its protein is CASSALTVQETQYF.